This T cell receptor beta chain was sequenced for a study of shared clonotypes between healthy human individuals. As to this clone: Its target is unknown.

Over several immunoSEQ plates, each subset's genomic DNA was distributed in even portions. Profiled with immunoSEQ multiplex PCR; TCRdb holds only in-frame clones, not every one. Here the sample spans roughly 2.5 million clones, more than 90% being singletons. With 8 bases clipped from V and 4 bases from J, the junction kept 4 bases outside the gene matches. This CDR3 is 14 amino acids long. Looked up from germline, CDR1 is MNHNS and CDR2 is SASEGT. Study results and limitations: Generally, estimated richness proved larger in naive subsets than it did in memory subsets. Sorted-subset sequencing, rarefaction showed, was incomplete despite large depth.

The clonotype was recovered from a man between 18 and 29 years old in good health. The chain joins TRBV6-1 to TRBJ1-6; 8 nucleotides match TRBD1. Sequenced material: naive CD4+ T cells sorted from blood. The subset was: CD45RA+ positively selected. The CDR3 coding sequence is TGTGCCAGCTGGACAGGGAGGTATAATTCACCCCTCCACTTT. This codes for CASWTGRYNSPLHF.